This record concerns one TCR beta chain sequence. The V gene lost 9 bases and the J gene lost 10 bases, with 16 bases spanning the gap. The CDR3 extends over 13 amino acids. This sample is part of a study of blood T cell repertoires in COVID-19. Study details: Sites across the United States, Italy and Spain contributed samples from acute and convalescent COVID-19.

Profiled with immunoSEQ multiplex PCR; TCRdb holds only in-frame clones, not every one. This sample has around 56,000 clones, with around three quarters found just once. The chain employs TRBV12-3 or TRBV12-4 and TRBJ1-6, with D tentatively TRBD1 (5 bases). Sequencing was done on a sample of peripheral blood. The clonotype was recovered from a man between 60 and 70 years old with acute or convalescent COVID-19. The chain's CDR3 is CASTRGNGSPLHF. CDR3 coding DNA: TGTGCCAGTACAAGGGGCAACGGCTCACCCCTCCACTTT.